One sample yielded the 2 T cell receptor beta chains listed below, sequenced in a study of shared clonotypes between healthy human individuals. The method was immunoSEQ multiplex PCR; TCRdb's version includes in-frame clones alone and lacks a portion of them. The table includes over a million clones, 96% detected once. The specimen was naive CD4+ T cells sorted from blood. The sample's subset: CD45RA+ positively selected. The receptor set was obtained from a young man in good health.

V is TRBV9 and J is TRBJ2-3; the match to TRBD2 covers 7 bases. The CDR3 has 18 residues. With V trimmed by 2 bases and J by 6 bases, 18 bases remained unmatched. CDR1 is SGDLS, CDR2 YYNGEE, per germline. The CDR3, as DNA: TGTGCCAGCAGCGTCAGTGTGGCAGGACCCGGGGGGACCGATACGCAGTATTTT. Translation gives CASSVSVAGPGGTDTQYF.

To note about this clone: Other DNA sequences in the same sample also yield this CDR3. The chain uses TRBV5-1 and TRBJ2-1, with 10 bases matching TRBD1. Germline V gene data show CDR1 as SGHRS and CDR2 as YFSETQ. This CDR3 has 16 amino acids. The ends lost 3 bases at V and 1 base at J; junction bases unmatched: 4. The CDR3 DNA sequence: TGCGCCAGCAGCTCTAGGACAGGGGGTTCCTACAATGAGCAGTTCTTC. Translating gives CASSSRTGGSYNEQFF. Based on the CDR3 plus reference TRBV5-1 and TRBJ2-1, the full variable domain is KAGVTQTPRYLIKTRGQQVTLSCSPISGHRSVSWYQQTPGQGLQFLFEYFSETQRNKGNFPGRFSGRQFSNSRSEMNVSTLELGDSALYLCASSSRTGGSYNEQFFGPGTRLTVL.